Below are 20 T cell receptor beta chains sequenced from a single sample in a study of T cell repertoires in cytomegalovirus infection. TCRdb fed the reads into MiXCR, producing one record per CDR3 protein. The data show some 440,000 distinct CDR3 sequences, 25% to 40% seen once. The sequenced sample consisted of PBMCs. All receptors come from a human donor in good health (CMV status not recorded). Some clones in this sample may be carry-over from other donors' samples.

In this sample, this clonotype turned up a few times. The genes are TRBV20-1 and TRBJ1-2, with 8 positions matching TRBD1. This CDR3 spans 15 amino acids. V trimming: 1 base; J trimming: 4 bases; junction bases outside the gene matches: 8. Per the germline V gene, CDR1 is DFQATT and CDR2 is SNEGSKA (reference sequence). CDR3 DNA sequence: TGCAGTGCTAGAGGAGACAGGGGAAAGAGCTATGGCTACACCTTC. Protein: CSARGDRGKSYGYTF.

J is TRBJ2-7 and V is TRBV4-1; D not resolved. This CDR3 spans 15 amino acids. Trimming removed 0 bases from V and 3 bases from J, with 12 bases in between. Per the germline V gene, CDR1 is MGHRA and CDR2 is YSYEKL. The CDR3 sequence: CASSQDGGLFYEQYF. CDR3 sequence (DNA): TGCGCCAGCAGCCAAGACGGTGGTCTTTTCTACGAGCAGTACTTC.

The chain combines TRBV15 with TRBJ2-7, with 8 positions matching TRBD1. Germline V gene data show CDR1 as LNHNV and CDR2 as YYDKDF (reference sequence). Trimming at V came to 5 bases and at J to 0 bases, leaving 9 bases not matched to a gene. The CDR3 covers 16 residues. CDR3 protein: CATSPWTGLGSYEQYF. In nucleotides, the CDR3 is TGTGCCACCAGCCCATGGACAGGGCTCGGCTCCTACGAGCAGTACTTC.

In this sample, this clonotype turned up many times. The chain recombines TRBV4-3 with TRBJ2-7, with TRBD1 matching 9 bases. The CDR3 totals 14 residues. J lost 3 bases, V lost 5 bases, and 5 bases had no gene match. The V gene's germline CDR1 is LGHNA and CDR2 YSLEER. CDR3 residues: CASSTGTGRYEQYF. The CDR3 DNA follows: TGCGCCAGCAGCACCGGGACAGGGCGCTACGAGCAGTACTTC.

The chain recombines TRBV11-2 with TRBJ1-2; a weak D match, TRBD1 (6 bases). Germline loops: CDR1 SGHAT, CDR2 FQNNGV. This CDR3 region has 13 residues. V shed 1 base and J shed 8 bases, with 11 bases lying between them. DNA for the CDR3: TGTGCCAGCAGCTTAGTCGGGGGGCTCGGCTACACCTTC. Protein: CASSLVGGLGYTF.

V gene TRBV6-1 combines with J gene TRBJ2-3; 10 nucleotides agree with TRBD2. Germline V CDR1 and CDR2: MNHNS, SASEGT. J gave up 2 bases and V 5 bases, and 10 bases lay outside the gene matches. This CDR3 spans 17 amino acids. The CDR3 DNA reads as TGTGCCAGCAGTCCTCGGGGTAGCGGGGGGCCCACAGATACGCAGTATTTT. Amino acid sequence: CASSPRGSGGPTDTQYF.

The chain is built from TRBV6-5 and TRBJ2-7; no firm D call. Per the germline V gene, CDR1 is MNHEY and CDR2 is SVGAGI. V dropped 2 bases and J dropped 5 bases, with 10 bases sitting between them. This CDR3 spans 13 amino acids. For the CDR3, the DNA is TGTGCCAGCAGTTACGTAGATGGGGACGAGCAGTACTTC. Protein product: CASSYVDGDEQYF.

This clonotype was counted many times. The V gene is TRBV7-2, the J gene TRBJ2-1; 13 positions agree with TRBD2. The ends lost 5 bases at V and 9 bases at J; junction bases unmatched: 10. The CDR3 contains 16 residues. In germline, CDR1 is SGHTA, CDR2 FQGNSA. The CDR3 coding sequence is TGTGCCAGCAGCCCCGCAGGGACTAGCGGGGTGGGTGAGCAGTTCTTC. It translates to CASSPAGTSGVGEQFF.

On this clonotype: At one end the junction does not follow the germline gene, possibly because of a read error. The chain recombines TRBV2 with TRBJ2-5; TRBD1 matches at 7 bases. CDR1 and CDR2 from the germline V gene are SNHLY and FYNNEI. The CDR3 loop spans 15 amino acids. The CDR3 reads CASSEETGPGETQNF. The DNA of the CDR3 is TGTGCCAGCAGTGAGGAGACAGGGCCAGGAGAGACCCAGAACTTC.

The sample holds a few counts of this clonotype. The rearrangement uses TRBV19 and TRBJ2-2; D perhaps matches TRBD2 (6 bases). CDR3 length: 16 amino acids. Germline V gene lookup returns CDR1 LNHDA and CDR2 SQIVND (reference sequence). Deletions cut 6 bases from V and 3 bases from J, with 17 bases between. Here the CDR3 reads CASSTLGGADTGELFF. The CDR3 nucleotides are TGTGCCAGTAGCACCCTAGGAGGGGCGGACACCGGGGAGCTGTTTTTT.

This clonotype was seen only once. This may come from a read error, since a much larger clone is one base off. The genes are TRBV7-6 and TRBJ2-5, with 9 bases lining up with TRBD1. CDR3 length equals 16 residues. Germline CDR1 and CDR2: SGHVS and FNYEAQ. The CDR3 DNA sequence: TGTTCCAGCAGCTCCTCCGGGACAGGGTCTCAAGAGACCCAGTACTTC. This translates into CSSSSSGTGSQETQYF. The full variable domain, its missing parts supplied by reference TRBV7-6 and TRBJ2-5, is GAGVSQSPRYKVTKRGQDVALRCDPISGHVSLYWYRQALGQGPEFLTYFNYEAQQDKSGLPNDRFSAERPEGSISTLTIQRTEQRDSAMYRCSSSSSGTGSQETQYFGPGTRLLVL.

This clonotype was counted ten times or more. The rearrangement uses TRBV7-6 and TRBJ2-7; 7 bases are a match to TRBD2. The CDR3 sequence is 16 residues long. CDR1 is SGHVS, CDR2 FNYEAQ, per germline. V gave up 1 base and J gave up 5 bases; unmatched junction bases: 11. In DNA form, the CDR3 reads TGTGCCAGCAGCTTAGGTTCCCTAGCGGCGGGGAACGAGCAGTACTTC. Amino acids: CASSLGSLAAGNEQYF.

This clonotype appeared a few times. The chain has TRBV27 and TRBJ2-7, with D possibly being TRBD2 (6 bases). Trimming removed 4 bases at V and 2 bases at J, with 18 bases between. The V gene's germline CDR1 is MNHEY and CDR2 SMNVEV (reference sequence). This CDR3 comprises 16 residues. The CDR3 region has the DNA TGTGCCAGCAGTTCCCCCCGCGGGACTCCCCCCTACGAGCAGTACTTC. As protein: CASSSPRGTPPYEQYF.

This chain links TRBV4-2 with TRBJ1-6, with 7 bases lining up with TRBD1. CDR1 LGHNA and CDR2 YNFKEQ come from the germline V gene. The CDR3 runs 16 residues. V was pared by 2 bases and J by 5 bases, with 6 bases of the junction left unmatched. The CDR3 DNA follows: TGTGCCAGCAGCCAATTCGAGACAGGGAATAATTCACCCCTCCACTTT. This codes for CASSQFETGNNSPLHF.

This clonotype turned up a few times. The chain is built from TRBV10-3 and TRBJ2-7; maybe TRBD1 (6 bases). Trimming took 3 bases from V and 3 from J, leaving 12 bases between them. Per the germline V gene, CDR1 is ENHRY and CDR2 is SYGVKD. CDR3 size: 14 residues. The CDR3, as DNA: TGTGCCATCAGTGATTCCGGGACAAACTACGAGCAGTACTTC. Protein sequence: CAISDSGTNYEQYF.

This clonotype has more than one count but fewer than ten. The rearrangement joins TRBV29-1 to TRBJ1-1, with 9 bases matching TRBD1. V trimming: 6 bases; J trimming: 3 bases; junction bases outside the gene matches: 5. CDR3 length equals 13 residues. Germline CDR1 SQVTM, CDR2 ANQGSEA. This CDR3 is CSVNRDRDTEAFF. The CDR3 bases are TGCAGCGTGAACCGGGACAGGGACACTGAAGCTTTCTTT.

Notes on this clonotype: This clone may be a read error of a much larger clone one base away. A read error is likely, as this CDR3 ends without the conserved phenylalanine or tryptophan. The V and J genes are TRBV12-3 or TRBV12-4 and TRBJ2-1, with 8 bases that match TRBD2. Trimming removed 8 bases from V and 6 bases from J; junction bases left unmatched: 12. This CDR3 has 15 residues. CDR3 region: CASRRSGTSPNEQFL. The CDR3 nucleotides read TGTGCCAGCCGACGAAGCGGGACTAGTCCCAATGAGCAGTTCTTA.

This clonotype was seen only once. This sequence joins TRBV12-3 or TRBV12-4 and TRBJ1-2, with 8 bases matching TRBD1. The CDR3 is 12 amino acids. V was pared by 6 bases and J by 7 bases, with 4 bases of the junction left unmatched. This CDR3 reads CASRDRGGGYTF. CDR3 bases: TGTGCCAGCAGAGACAGGGGAGGTGGCTACACCTTC.

Details on this clonotype: One junction end does not reproduce the germline sequence, and a read error may be involved. V gene TRBV5-1 combines with J gene TRBJ1-4, with 9 bases lining up with TRBD1. Per the germline V gene, CDR1 is SGHRS and CDR2 is YFSETQ. This CDR3 is built from 15 residues. CDR3 region: CASRLEGQGGEKLFF. The CDR3 bases are TGCGCCAGCCGCTTGGAGGGACAGGGTGGTGAAAAACTGTTTTTT. The complete variable domain, with remaining parts taken from reference TRBV5-1 and TRBJ1-4, reads KAGVTQTPRYLIKTRGQQVTLSCSPISGHRSVSWYQQTPGQGLQFLFEYFSETQRNKGNFPGRFSGRQFSNSRSEMNVSTLELGDSALYLCASRLEGQGGEKLFFGSGTQLSVL.

Regarding this clonotype: Possible read error: a much larger clone is one base away. The chain links TRBV19 to TRBJ2-1, with a possible D match to TRBD1 (6 bases). CDR3 length: 15 amino acids. From germline, CDR1 is LNHDA and CDR2 SQIVND (reference sequence). Trimming left V 7 bases short and J 4 bases short, with 17 bases between. The CDR3 is CASIGSGTQYNEQFF. CDR3 in DNA: TGTGCCAGTATTGGGAGTGGGACACAATACAATGAGCAGTTCTTC.